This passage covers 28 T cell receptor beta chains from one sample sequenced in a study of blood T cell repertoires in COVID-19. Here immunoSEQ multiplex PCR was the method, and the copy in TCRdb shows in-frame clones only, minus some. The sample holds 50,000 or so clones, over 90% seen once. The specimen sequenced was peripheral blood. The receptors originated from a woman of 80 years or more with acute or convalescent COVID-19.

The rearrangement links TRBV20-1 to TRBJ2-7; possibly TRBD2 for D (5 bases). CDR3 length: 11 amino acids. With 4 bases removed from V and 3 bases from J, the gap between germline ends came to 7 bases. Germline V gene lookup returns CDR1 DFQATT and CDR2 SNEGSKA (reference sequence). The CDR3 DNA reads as TGCAGTGCTACGGACTTCTACGAGCAGTACTTC. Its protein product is CSATDFYEQYF.

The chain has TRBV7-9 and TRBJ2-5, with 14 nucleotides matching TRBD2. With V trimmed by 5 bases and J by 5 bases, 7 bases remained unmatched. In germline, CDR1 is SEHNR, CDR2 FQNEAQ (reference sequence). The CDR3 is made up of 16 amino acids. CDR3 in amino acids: CASSPGTSGSGETQYF. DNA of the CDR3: TGTGCCAGCAGCCCGGGGACTAGCGGGAGTGGGGAGACCCAGTACTTC.

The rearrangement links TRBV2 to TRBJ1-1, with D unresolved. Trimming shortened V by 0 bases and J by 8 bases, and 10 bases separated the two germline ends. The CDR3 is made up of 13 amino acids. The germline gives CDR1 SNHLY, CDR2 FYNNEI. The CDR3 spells CASSEAFAGEAFF. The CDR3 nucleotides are TGTGCCAGCAGTGAAGCATTCGCGGGAGAAGCTTTCTTT.

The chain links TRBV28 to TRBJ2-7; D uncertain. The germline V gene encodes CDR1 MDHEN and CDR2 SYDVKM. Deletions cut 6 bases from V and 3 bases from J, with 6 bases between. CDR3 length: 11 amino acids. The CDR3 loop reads CASSPHYEQYF. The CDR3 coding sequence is TGTGCCAGCAGCCCACACTACGAGCAGTACTTC.

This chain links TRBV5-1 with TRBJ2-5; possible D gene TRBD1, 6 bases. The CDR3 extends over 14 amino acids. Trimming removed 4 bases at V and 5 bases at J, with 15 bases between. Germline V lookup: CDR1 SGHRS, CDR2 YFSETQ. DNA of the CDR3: TGCGCCAGCAGCCCACAGGGTTTCCAGGAGACCCAGTACTTC. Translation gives CASSPQGFQETQYF.

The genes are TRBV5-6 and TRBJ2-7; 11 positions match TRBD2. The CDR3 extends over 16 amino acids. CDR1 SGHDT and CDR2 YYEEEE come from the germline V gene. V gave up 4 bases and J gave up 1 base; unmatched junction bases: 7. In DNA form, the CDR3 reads TGTGCCAGCAGCCCAACCGGGACTAGCGGATCCTACGAGCAGTACTTC. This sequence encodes CASSPTGTSGSYEQYF. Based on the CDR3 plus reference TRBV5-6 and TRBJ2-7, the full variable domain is DAGVTQSPTHLIKTRGQQVTLRCSPKSGHDTVSWYQQALGQGPQFIFQYYEEEERQRGNFPDRFSGHQFPNYSSELNVNALLLGDSALYLCASSPTGTSGSYEQYFGPGTRLTVT.

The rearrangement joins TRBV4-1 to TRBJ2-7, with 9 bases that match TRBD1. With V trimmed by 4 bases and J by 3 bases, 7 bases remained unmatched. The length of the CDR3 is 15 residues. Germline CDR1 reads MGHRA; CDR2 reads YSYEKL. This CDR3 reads CASSLSGTGFYEQYF. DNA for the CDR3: TGCGCCAGCAGCCTTTCCGGGACAGGGTTCTACGAGCAGTACTTC.

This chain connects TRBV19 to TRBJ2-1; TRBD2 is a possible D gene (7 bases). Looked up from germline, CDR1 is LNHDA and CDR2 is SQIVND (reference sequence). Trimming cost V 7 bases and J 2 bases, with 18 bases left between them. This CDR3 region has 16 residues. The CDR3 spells CASTPPRGRTYNEQFF. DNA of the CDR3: TGTGCCAGTACTCCCCCGCGGGGGCGCACCTACAATGAGCAGTTCTTC.

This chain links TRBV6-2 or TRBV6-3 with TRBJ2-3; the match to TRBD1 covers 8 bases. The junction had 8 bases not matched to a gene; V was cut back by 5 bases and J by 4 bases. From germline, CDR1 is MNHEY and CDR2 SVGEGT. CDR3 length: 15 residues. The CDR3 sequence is CASSNRDRSSDTQYF. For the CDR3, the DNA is TGTGCCAGCAGTAACCGGGACAGGTCTTCAGATACGCAGTATTTT.

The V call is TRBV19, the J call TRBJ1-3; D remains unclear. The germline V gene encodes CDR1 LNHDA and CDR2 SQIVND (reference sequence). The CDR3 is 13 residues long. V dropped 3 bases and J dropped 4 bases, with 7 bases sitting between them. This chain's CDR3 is CASSIERGNTIYF. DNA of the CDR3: TGTGCCAGTAGTATTGAGAGAGGAAACACCATATATTTT.

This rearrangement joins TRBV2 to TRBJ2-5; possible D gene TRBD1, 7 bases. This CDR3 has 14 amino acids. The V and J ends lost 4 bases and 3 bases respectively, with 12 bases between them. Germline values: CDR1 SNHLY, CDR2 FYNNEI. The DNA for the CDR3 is TGTGCCAGCAGTGTCAGGGGGGTCAAAGAGACCCAGTACTTC. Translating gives CASSVRGVKETQYF.

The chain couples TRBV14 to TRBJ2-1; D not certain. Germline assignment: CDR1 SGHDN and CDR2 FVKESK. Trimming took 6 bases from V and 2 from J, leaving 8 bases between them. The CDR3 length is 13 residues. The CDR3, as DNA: TGTGCCAGCAGTACTACCACCTACAATGAGCAGTTCTTC. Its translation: CASSTTTYNEQFF.

CDR3 protein: CASSKRHTPGQENTEAFF. As DNA, the CDR3 is TGTGCCAGCAGCAAACGTCATACGCCGGGACAGGAGAACACTGAAGCTTTCTTT. The chain employs TRBV21-1 and TRBJ1-1; the table's D call of TRBD1 was not tested on the DNA. TRBV21-1 is assigned pseudogene status. The CDR3 is 18 residues long.

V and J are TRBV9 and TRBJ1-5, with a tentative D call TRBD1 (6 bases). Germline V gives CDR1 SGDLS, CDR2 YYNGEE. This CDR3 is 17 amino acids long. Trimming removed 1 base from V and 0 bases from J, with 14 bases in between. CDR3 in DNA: TGTGCCAGCAGCGTACGGGGGGGGCGGTATAGCAATCAGCCCCAGCATTTT. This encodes CASSVRGGRYSNQPQHF.

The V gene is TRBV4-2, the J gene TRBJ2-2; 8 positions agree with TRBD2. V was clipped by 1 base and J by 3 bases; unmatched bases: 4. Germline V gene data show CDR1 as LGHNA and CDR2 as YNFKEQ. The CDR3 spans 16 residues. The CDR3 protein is CASSQAGGPDTGELFF. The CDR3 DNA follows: TGTGCCAGCAGCCAAGCGGGAGGGCCCGACACCGGGGAGCTGTTTTTT.

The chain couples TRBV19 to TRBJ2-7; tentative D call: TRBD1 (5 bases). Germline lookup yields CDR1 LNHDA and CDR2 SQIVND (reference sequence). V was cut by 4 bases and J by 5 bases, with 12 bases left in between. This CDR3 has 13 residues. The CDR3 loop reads CASSTTDRDEQYF. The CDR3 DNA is TGTGCCAGTAGTACCACCGACAGAGACGAGCAGTACTTC.

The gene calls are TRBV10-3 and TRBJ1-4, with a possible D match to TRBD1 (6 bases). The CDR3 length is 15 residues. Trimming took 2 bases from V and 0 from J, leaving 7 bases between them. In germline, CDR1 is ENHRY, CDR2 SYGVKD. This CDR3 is CAISETGTTNEKLFF. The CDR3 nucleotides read TGTGCCATCAGTGAGACAGGGACAACTAATGAAAAACTGTTTTTT.

CDR3 in amino acids: CASSQSSGLSNQPQHF. For the CDR3, the DNA is TGTGCCAGCAGCCAAAGCTCTGGACTCAGCAATCAGCCCCAGCATTTT. V is TRBV3-1 (or the pseudogene TRBV3-2) and J is TRBJ1-5; the D is unclear. This CDR3 has 16 amino acids. CDR1 and CDR2 from the germline V gene are LGHDT and YNNKEL (reference sequence). V dropped 2 bases and J dropped 1 base, with 12 bases sitting between them.

The CDR3 region is CASSPRDRGLSTGELFF. CDR3 nucleotides: TGTGCCAGCAGCCCCCGGGACAGGGGGCTCAGCACCGGGGAGCTGTTTTTT. The chain links TRBV9 to TRBJ2-2; 12 bases match TRBD1. Germline trimming cut 4 bases from V and 4 bases from J; bases unmatched to any gene: 8. This CDR3 is built from 17 residues. CDR1 is SGDLS and CDR2 is YYNGEE in the germline V gene.

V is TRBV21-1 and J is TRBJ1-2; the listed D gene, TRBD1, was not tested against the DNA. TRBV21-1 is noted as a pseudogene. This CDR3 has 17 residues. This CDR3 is CASSKEDTLGPNYGYTF. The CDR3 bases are TGTGCCAGCAGCAAAGAAGACACGCTGGGGCCTAACTATGGCTACACCTTC.

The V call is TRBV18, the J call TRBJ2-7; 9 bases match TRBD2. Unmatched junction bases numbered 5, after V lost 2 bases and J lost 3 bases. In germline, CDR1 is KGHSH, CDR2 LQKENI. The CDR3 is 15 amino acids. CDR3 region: CASSPRLADLYEQYF. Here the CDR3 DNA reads TGTGCCAGCTCACCAAGACTAGCGGACCTCTACGAGCAGTACTTC.

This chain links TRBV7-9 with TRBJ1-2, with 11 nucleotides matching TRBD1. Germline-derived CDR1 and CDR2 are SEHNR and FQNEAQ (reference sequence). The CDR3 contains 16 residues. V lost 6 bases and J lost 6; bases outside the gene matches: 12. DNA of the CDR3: TGTGCCAGCAGAATATACCGGGACAGGGGGAAGAATGGCTACACCTTC. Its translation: CASRIYRDRGKNGYTF.

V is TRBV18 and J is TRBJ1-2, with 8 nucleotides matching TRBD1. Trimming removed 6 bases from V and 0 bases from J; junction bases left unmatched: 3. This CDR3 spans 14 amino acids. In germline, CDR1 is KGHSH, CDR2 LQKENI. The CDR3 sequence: CASSQDRANYGYTF. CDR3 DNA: TGTGCCAGCTCGCAGGACAGGGCTAACTATGGCTACACCTTC.

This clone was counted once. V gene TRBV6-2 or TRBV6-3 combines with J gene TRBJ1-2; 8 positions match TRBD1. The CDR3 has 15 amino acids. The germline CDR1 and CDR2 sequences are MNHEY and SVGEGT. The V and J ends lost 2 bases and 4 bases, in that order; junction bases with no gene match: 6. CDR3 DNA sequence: TGTGCCAGCAGTTACCCCTCCGACAGGGGCTATGGCTACACCTTC. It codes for CASSYPSDRGYGYTF.

The CDR3 DNA is TGTGCCAGCAGTTACCAGGGCATTAGCAATCAGCCCCAGCATTTT. This translates into CASSYQGISNQPQHF. This chain links TRBV6-2 or TRBV6-3 with TRBJ1-5, with D possibly being TRBD1 (5 bases). The CDR3 loop spans 15 amino acids. V was shortened by 2 bases and J by 0 bases, with 8 bases between the two germline ends. Germline assignment: CDR1 MNHEY and CDR2 SVGEGT.

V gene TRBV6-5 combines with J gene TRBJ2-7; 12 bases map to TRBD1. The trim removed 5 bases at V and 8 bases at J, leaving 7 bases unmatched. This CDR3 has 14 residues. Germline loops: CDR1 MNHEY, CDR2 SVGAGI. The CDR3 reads CASSSRDRGQKQYF. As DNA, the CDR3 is TGTGCCAGCAGTAGCCGGGACAGGGGGCAGAAGCAGTACTTC.

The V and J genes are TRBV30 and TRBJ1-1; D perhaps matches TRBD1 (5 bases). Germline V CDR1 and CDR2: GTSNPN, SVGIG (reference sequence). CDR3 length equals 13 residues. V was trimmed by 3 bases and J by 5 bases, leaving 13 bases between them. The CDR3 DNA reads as TGTGCCTGGAGAGGCTCATCAGGGACTGAAGCTTTCTTT. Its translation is CAWRGSSGTEAFF.

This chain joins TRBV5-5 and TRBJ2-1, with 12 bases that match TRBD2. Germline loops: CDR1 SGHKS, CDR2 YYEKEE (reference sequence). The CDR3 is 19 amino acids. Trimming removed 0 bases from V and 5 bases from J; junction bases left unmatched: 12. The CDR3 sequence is CASSLGLLPGLAGDNEQFF. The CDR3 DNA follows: TGTGCCAGCAGCTTGGGGCTATTACCGGGACTAGCGGGTGACAATGAGCAGTTCTTC. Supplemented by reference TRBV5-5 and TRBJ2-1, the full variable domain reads DAGVTQSPTHLIKTRGQQVTLRCSPISGHKSVSWYQQVLGQGPQFIFQYYEKEERGRGNFPDRFSARQFPNYSSELNVNALLLGDSALYLCASSLGLLPGLAGDNEQFFGPGTRLTVL.